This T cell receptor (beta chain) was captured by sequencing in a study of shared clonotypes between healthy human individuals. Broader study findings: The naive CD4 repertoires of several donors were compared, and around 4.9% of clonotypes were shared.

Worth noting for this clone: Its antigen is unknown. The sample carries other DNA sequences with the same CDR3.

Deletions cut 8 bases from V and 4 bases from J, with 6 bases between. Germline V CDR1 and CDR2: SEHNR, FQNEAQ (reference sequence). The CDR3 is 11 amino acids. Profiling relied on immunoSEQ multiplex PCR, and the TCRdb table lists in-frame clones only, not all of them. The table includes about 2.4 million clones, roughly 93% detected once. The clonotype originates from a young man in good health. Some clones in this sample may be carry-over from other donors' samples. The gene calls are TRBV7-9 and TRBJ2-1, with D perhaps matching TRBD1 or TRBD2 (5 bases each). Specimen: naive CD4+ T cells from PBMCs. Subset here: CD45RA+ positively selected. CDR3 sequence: CASGGYNEQFF. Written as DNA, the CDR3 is TGTGCCAGCGGGGGTTACAATGAGCAGTTCTTC.